This T cell receptor beta chain was recovered during a study of early T cells in non-severe SARS-CoV-2 infection. Overall study: Unsorted whole-blood RNA was sequenced in bulk, leaving chains unpaired.

This clonotype has a count of ten or more. Its cognate antigen is unknown. The library protocol tagged individual cDNA molecules with unique molecular identifiers. TCRdb processed the 5' RACE reads anew with MiXCR; each CDR3 protein has one entry. Altogether fewer than 80,000 distinct CDR3 sequences are present, approximately 4.5% being singletons, with the ten largest covering roughly 3.9%. Study-wide results and caveats: Matches to VDJdb favored anti-spike CD8 responses and missed private and CD4 specificities.

The clonotype comes from an adult who was a healthcare worker with PCR-confirmed SARS-CoV-2 infection or an uninfected control (not recorded which). The donor label of this sample is uncertain. Sequenced material: whole blood, taken at baseline.

The CDR3 reads CSARAIQETQYF. The CDR3 DNA sequence: TGCAGTGCTAGAGCCATCCAAGAGACCCAGTACTTC. The V and J genes are TRBV20-1 and TRBJ2-5, with no clear D. There are 12 residues in the CDR3. Trimming left V 1 base short and J 1 base short, with 4 bases between. Germline V CDR1 and CDR2: DFQATT, SNEGSKA (reference sequence).